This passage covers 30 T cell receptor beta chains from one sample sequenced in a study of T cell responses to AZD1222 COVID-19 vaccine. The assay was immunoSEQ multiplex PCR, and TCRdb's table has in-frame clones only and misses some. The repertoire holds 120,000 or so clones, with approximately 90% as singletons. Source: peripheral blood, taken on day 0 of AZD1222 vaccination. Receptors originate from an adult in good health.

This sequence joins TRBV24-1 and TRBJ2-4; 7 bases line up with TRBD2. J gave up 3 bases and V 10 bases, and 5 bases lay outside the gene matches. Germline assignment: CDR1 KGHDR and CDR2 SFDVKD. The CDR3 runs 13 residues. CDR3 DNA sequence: TGTGCCACTTCCGGGACTAACAAAAACATTCAGTACTTC. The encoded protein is CATSGTNKNIQYF.

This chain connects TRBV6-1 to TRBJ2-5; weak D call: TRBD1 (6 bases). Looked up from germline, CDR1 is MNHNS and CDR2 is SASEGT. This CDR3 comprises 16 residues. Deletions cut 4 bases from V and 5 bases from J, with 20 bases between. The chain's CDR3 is CASSAVGLQGRETQYF. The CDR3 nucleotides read TGTGCCAGCAGTGCTGTGGGCCTCCAGGGGCGCGAGACCCAGTACTTC.

The CDR3 DNA sequence: TGTGCCTGGAGTGCCTTGAATGAGCAGTTCTTC. It codes for CAWSALNEQFF. The gene calls are TRBV30 and TRBJ2-1; D remains unclear. Trimming removed 1 base from V and 7 bases from J, with 5 bases in between. Germline V CDR1 and CDR2: GTSNPN, SVGIG (reference sequence). The CDR3 has 11 residues.

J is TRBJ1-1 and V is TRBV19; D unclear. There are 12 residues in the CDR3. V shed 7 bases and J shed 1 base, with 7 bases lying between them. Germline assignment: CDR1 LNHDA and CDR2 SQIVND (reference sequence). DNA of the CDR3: TGTGCCAGTACTAGACAGAACACTGAAGCTTTCTTT. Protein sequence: CASTRQNTEAFF.

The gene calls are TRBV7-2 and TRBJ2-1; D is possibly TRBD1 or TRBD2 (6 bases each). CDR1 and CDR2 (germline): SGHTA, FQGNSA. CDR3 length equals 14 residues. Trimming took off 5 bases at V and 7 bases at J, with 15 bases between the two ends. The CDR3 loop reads CASSPRDTLNEQFF. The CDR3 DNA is TGTGCCAGCAGCCCGCGGGACACACTAAATGAGCAGTTCTTC.

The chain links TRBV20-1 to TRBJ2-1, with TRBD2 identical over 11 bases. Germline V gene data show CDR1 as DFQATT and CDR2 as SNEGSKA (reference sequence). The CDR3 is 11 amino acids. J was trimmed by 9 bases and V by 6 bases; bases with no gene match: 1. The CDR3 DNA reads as TGCAGTGCGACTAGCGGGGCTGAGCAGTTCTTC. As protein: CSATSGAEQFF.

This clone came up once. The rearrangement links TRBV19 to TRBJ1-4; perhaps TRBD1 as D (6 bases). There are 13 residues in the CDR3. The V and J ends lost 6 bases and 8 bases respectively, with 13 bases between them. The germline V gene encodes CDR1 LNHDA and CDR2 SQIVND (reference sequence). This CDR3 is CASRALQGEKLFF. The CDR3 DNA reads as TGTGCCAGTAGGGCTTTACAGGGCGAAAAACTGTTTTTT. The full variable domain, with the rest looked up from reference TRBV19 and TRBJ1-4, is DGGITQSPKYLFRKEGQNVTLSCEQNLNHDAMYWYRQDPGQGLRLIYYSQIVNDFQKGDIAEGYSVSREKKESFPLTVTSAQKNPTAFYLCASRALQGEKLFFGSGTQLSVL.

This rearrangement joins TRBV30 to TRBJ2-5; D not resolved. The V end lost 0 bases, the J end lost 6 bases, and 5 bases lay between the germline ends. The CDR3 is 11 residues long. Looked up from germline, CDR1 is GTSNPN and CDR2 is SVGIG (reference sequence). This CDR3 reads CAWSVQQTQYF. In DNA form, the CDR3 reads TGTGCCTGGAGTGTACAGCAGACCCAGTACTTC. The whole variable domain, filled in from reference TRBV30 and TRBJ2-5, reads SQTIHQWPATLVQPVGSPLSLECTVEGTSNPNLYWYRQAAGRGLQLLFYSVGIGQISSEVPQNLSASRPQDRQFILSSKKLLLSDSGFYLCAWSVQQTQYFGPGTRLLVL.

The DNA for the CDR3 is TGTGCCAGCAGTGACAGGGAAGAGGGTTCACCCCTCCACTTT. This sequence encodes CASSDREEGSPLHF. The V and J genes are TRBV2 and TRBJ1-6; perhaps TRBD1 as D (5 bases). V gave up 3 bases and J gave up 9 bases, with 12 bases separating them. The germline CDR1 and CDR2 sequences are SNHLY and FYNNEI. This CDR3 contains 14 residues. The full variable domain, completed using reference TRBV2 and TRBJ1-6, is EPEVTQTPSHQVTQMGQEVILRCVPISNHLYFYWYRQILGQKVEFLVSFYNNEISEKSEIFDDQFSVERPDGSNFTLKIRSTKLEDSAMYFCASSDREEGSPLHFGNGTRLTVT.

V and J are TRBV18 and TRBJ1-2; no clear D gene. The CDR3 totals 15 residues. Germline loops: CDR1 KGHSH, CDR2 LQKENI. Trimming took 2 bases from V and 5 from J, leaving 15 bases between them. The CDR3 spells CASSPGSGGEYGYTF. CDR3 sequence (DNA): TGTGCCAGCTCACCAGGATCAGGTGGGGAATATGGCTACACCTTC.

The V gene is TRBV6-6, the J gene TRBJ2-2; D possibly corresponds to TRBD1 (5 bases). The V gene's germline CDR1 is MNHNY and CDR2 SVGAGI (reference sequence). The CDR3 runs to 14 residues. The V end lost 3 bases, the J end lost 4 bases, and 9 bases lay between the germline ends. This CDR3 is CASSYPQVTGELFF. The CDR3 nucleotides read TGTGCCAGCAGTTATCCACAGGTCACCGGGGAGCTGTTTTTT.

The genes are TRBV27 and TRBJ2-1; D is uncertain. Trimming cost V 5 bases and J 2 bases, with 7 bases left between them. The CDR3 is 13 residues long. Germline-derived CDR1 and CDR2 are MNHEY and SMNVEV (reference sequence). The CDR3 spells CASSDSPYNEQFF. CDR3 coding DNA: TGTGCCAGCAGTGACTCTCCCTACAATGAGCAGTTCTTC.

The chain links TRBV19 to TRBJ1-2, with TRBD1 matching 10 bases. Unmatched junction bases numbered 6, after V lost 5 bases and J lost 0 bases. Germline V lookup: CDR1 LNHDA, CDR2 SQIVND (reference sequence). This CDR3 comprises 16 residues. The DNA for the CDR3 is TGTGCCAGTAGTCCCGGACAGGGGGTTTCTAACTATGGCTACACCTTC. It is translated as CASSPGQGVSNYGYTF.

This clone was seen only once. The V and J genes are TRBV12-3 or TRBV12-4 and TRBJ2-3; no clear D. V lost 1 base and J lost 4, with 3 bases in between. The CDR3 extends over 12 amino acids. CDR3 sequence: CASSLGADTQYF. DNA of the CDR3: TGTGCCAGCAGTTTAGGTGCAGATACGCAGTATTTT.

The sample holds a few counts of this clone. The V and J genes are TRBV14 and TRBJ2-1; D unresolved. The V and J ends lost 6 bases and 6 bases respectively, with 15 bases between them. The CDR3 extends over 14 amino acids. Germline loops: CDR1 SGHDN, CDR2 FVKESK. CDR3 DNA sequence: TGTGCCAGCAGTTCGAGACTCGATTCCAATGAGCAGTTCTTC. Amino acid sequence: CASSSRLDSNEQFF.

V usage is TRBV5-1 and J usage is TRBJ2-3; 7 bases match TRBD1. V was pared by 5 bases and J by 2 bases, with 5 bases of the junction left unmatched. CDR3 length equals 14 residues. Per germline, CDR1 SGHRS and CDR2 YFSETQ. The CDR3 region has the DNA TGCGCCAGCAGTGAGGGGGCTCTCACAGATACGCAGTATTTT. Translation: CASSEGALTDTQYF.

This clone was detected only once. The CDR3 region is CASSLVSHTGSRNSPLHF. CDR3 DNA: TGTGCCAGCAGCTTAGTCTCCCACACAGGGTCGAGGAATTCACCCCTCCACTTT. This chain connects TRBV11-2 to TRBJ1-6; a weak D match, TRBD1 (6 bases). Germline V CDR1 and CDR2: SGHAT, FQNNGV. The CDR3 runs to 18 residues. The ends were cut back, 1 base at V and 7 bases at J, with 20 bases in the middle. The whole variable domain, remainder taken from reference TRBV11-2 and TRBJ1-6, is EAGVAQSPRYKIIEKRQSVAFWCNPISGHATLYWYQQILGQGPKLLIQFQNNGVVDDSQLPKDRFSAERLKGVDSTLKIQPAKLEDSAVYLCASSLVSHTGSRNSPLHFGNGTRLTVT.

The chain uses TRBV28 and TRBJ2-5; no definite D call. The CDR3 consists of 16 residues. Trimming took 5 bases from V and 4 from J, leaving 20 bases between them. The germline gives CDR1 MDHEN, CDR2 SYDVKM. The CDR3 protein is CASSGWAGALRETQYF. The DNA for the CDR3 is TGTGCCAGCAGTGGGTGGGCAGGAGCCCTGAGAGAGACCCAGTACTTC.

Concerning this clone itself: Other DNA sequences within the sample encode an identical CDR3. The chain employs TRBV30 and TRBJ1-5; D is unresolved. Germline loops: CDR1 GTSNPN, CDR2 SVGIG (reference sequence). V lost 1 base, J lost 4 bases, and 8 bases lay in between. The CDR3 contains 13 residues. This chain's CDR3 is CAWSGGGNQPQHF. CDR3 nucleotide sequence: TGTGCCTGGAGTGGGGGTGGGAATCAGCCCCAGCATTTT.

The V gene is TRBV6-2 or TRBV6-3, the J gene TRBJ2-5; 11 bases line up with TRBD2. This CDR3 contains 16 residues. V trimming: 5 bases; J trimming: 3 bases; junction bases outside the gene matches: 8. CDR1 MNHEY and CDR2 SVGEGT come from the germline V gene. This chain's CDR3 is CASSPLAGGRKETQYF. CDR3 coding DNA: TGTGCCAGCAGTCCCCTAGCGGGAGGACGAAAAGAGACCCAGTACTTC.

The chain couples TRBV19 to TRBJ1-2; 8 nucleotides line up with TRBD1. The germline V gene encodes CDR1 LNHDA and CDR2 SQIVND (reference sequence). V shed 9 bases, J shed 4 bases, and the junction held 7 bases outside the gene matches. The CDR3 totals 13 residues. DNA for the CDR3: TGTGCCAGCAGCAGGGGGCCGGGCTATGGCTACACCTTC. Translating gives CASSRGPGYGYTF.

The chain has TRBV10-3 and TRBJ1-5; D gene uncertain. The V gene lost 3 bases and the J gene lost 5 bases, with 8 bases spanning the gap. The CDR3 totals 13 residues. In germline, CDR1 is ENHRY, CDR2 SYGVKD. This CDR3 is CAISDLSDQPQHF. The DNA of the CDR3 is TGTGCCATCAGTGATCTCTCGGATCAGCCCCAGCATTTT.

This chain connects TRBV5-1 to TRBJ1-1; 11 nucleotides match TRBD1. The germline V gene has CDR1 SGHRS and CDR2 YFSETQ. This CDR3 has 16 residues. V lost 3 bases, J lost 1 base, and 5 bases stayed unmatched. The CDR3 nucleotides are TGCGCCAGCAGCTCAGGACAGGGGGCTGGGAACACTGAAGCTTTCTTT. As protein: CASSSGQGAGNTEAFF.

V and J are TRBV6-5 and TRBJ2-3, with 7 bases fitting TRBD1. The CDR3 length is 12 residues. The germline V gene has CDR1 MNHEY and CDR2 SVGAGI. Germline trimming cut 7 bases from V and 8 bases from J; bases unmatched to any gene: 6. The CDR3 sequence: CASNYRGGTQYF. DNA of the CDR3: TGTGCCAGCAACTACAGGGGTGGTACGCAGTATTTT.

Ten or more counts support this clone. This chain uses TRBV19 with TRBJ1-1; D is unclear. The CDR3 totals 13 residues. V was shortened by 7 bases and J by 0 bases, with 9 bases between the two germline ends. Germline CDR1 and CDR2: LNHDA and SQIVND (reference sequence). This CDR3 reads CASTLHMNTEAFF. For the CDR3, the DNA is TGTGCCAGTACCCTCCATATGAACACTGAAGCTTTCTTT.

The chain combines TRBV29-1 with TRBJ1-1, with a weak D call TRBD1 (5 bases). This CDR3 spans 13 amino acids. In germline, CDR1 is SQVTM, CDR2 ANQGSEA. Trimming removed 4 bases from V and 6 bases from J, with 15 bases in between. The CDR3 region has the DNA TGCAGCGTTGGCGAACCCCTAGGGGCTGAAGCTTTCTTT. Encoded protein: CSVGEPLGAEAFF.

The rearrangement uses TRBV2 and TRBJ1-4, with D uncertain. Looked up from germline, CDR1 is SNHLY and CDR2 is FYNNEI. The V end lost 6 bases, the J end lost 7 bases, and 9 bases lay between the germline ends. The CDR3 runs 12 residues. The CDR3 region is CASSLTSEKLFF. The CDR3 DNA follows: TGTGCCAGCAGCCTAACGAGTGAAAAACTGTTTTTT. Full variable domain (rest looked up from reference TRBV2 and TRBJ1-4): EPEVTQTPSHQVTQMGQEVILRCVPISNHLYFYWYRQILGQKVEFLVSFYNNEISEKSEIFDDQFSVERPDGSNFTLKIRSTKLEDSAMYFCASSLTSEKLFFGSGTQLSVL.

The CDR3, as DNA: TGTGCCAGCTTAAAGTTCGAAGGATCAATAGTATACACTGAAGCTTTCTTT. Translating it yields CASLKFEGSIVYTEAFF. This sequence joins TRBV7-9 and TRBJ1-1; D remains unclear. V gave up 8 bases and J gave up 3 bases, with 25 bases separating them. Germline CDR1 reads SEHNR; CDR2 reads FQNEAQ (reference sequence). The CDR3 runs 17 residues.

The DNA of the CDR3 is TGCGCCAGCGTAGACAGGGGCTTCTATGGCTACACCTTC. This gives the protein CASVDRGFYGYTF. This chain links TRBV10-1 with TRBJ1-2, with 8 bases that match TRBD1. V lost 8 bases, J lost 4 bases, and 6 bases stayed unmatched. Germline V CDR1 and CDR2: WNHNN, SYGVQD (reference sequence). The CDR3 is made up of 13 amino acids.

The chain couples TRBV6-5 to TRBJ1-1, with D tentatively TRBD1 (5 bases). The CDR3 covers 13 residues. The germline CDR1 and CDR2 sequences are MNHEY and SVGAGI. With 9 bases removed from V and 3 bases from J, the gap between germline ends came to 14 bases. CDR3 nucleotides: TGTGCCAGTGGGGGGAGGAGGGACACTGAAGCTTTCTTT. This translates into CASGGRRDTEAFF.